This entry is about one T cell receptor (beta chain). What it binds is unknown. The method was immunoSEQ multiplex PCR; TCRdb's version includes in-frame clones alone and lacks a portion of them. The sample carries about 5,400 clones, 65% to 70% recorded once. This sample was included in a study of early stage breast cancer tumors. Regarding the study as a whole: Blood repertoires resembled normal breast more than tumor. Tumors had around 2.5-fold higher T cell density than normal breast.

About 18-50 mg of tumor tissue was diced per sample. Trimming took off 4 bases at V and 2 bases at J, with 6 bases between the two ends. CDR1 and CDR2 (germline): SGHNT, YYREEE (reference sequence). The CDR3 runs 12 residues. This TCR was recovered from a person between 55 and 70 years old with breast cancer. V usage is TRBV5-4 and J usage is TRBJ1-2; no clear D gene. Material: breast tumor tissue. CDR3 nucleotide sequence: TGTGCCAGCAGCCCCGAGAACTATGGCTACACCTTC. As protein: CASSPENYGYTF.